This TCR beta chain was captured by sequencing in a study of post-analysis software for immune sequencing data. This clonotype has just a few counts. What it recognizes is unknown. Study-level findings and limits: TRBV5-6, TRBV5-1 and TRBV20-1 were among several TRBV segments more frequent in patients than controls.

Germline-derived CDR1 and CDR2 are DFQATT and SNEGSKA (reference sequence). V lost 6 bases, J lost 3 bases, and 24 bases lay in between. CDR3 length equals 16 residues. The authors incorporated unique molecular identifiers into the TCR beta cDNA libraries. TCRdb called the PCR reads again in MiXCR, with one record for every CDR3 protein. This sample has about 500,000 distinct CDR3 sequences, with 40% to 55% found just once. The sequence was collected from a girl aged 10 to 17 with multiple sclerosis. The chain employs TRBV20-1 and TRBJ2-7; D perhaps matches TRBD2 (6 bases). Material for sequencing was blood. The CDR3 loop reads CSAPGRRGPTYYEQYF. In DNA form, the CDR3 reads TGCAGTGCCCCGGGGAGGAGGGGCCCAACTTACTACGAGCAGTACTTC.